This TCR beta chain was recovered during a study of T cells after somatic rescue of genetic block. Only in-frame clones appear in the TCRdb table, and some are missing; sequencing was by immunoSEQ multiplex PCR. There are 50,000 to 60,000 clones in the sample; 96% occur only once, and 0.075% to 0.095% lies in the top ten. This sequence originates from a child in the first two years of life. Source material: peripheral blood mononuclear cells (PBMCs).

The CDR3 nucleotides are TGTGCCAGCAGCGTAGCTAGCGGGGAAAACATTCAGTACTTC. Translation gives CASSVASGENIQYF. The genes are TRBV9 and TRBJ2-4, with TRBD2 identical over 9 bases. V lost 0 bases, J lost 5 bases, and 0 bases stayed unmatched. The length of the CDR3 is 14 residues. Germline values: CDR1 SGDLS, CDR2 YYNGEE. Looking up the rest from reference TRBV9 and TRBJ2-4 gives the full variable domain: DSGVTQTPKHLITATGQRVTLRCSPRSGDLSVYWYQQSLDQGLQFLIQYYNGEERAKGNILERFSAQQFPDLHSELNLSSLELGDSALYFCASSVASGENIQYFGAGTRLSVL.